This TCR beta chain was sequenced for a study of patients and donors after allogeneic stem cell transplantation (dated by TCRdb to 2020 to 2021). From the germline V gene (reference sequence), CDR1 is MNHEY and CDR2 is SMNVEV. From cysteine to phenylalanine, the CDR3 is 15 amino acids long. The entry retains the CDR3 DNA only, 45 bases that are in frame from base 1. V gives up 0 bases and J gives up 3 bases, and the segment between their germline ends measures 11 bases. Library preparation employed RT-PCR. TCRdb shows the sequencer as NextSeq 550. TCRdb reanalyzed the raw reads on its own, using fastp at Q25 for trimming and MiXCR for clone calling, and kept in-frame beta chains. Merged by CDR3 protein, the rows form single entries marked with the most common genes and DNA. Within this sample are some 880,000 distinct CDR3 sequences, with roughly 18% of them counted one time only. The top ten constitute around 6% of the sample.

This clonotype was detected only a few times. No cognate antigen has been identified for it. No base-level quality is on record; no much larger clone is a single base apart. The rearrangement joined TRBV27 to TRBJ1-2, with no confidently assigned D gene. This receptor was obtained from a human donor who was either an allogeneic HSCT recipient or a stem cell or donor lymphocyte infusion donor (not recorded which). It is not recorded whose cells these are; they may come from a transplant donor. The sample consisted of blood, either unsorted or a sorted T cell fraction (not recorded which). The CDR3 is CASSLSPYRDYGYTF. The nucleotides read TGTGCCAGCAGTTTATCCCCGTACCGCGACTATGGCTACACCTTC.